Below, 5 T cell receptor beta chains from the same sample are listed, as sequenced in a study of shared clonotypes between healthy human individuals. Assay: immunoSEQ multiplex PCR; the TCRdb copy retains only in-frame clones and omits some. The repertoire includes about 1.1 million clones, 70% to 85% of them detected once, and approximately 0.9% sits in the top ten. Sample: memory CD4+ T cells from PBMCs. Subset of the sample: CD45RA-negative fraction. These receptors came from a young man in good health. Some clones in this sample may be carry-over from other donors' samples.

The rearrangement uses TRBV7-8 and TRBJ2-1, with TRBD1 matching over 8 bases. The CDR3 is 15 amino acids. The V gene's germline CDR1 is SGHVS and CDR2 FQNEAQ. The ends lost 5 bases at V and 10 bases at J; junction bases unmatched: 13. The CDR3 coding sequence is TGTGCCAGCAGCCCGGACAGGGTTCCCGGTTACGAGCAGTTCTTC. Protein: CASSPDRVPGYEQFF.

This clone was seen a single time. CDR3 in DNA: TGCAGCATCAGAAGGTTTGGGACCGACAGAGCGGGAGGAAAGTACGAGCAGTACTTC. Translated: CSIRRFGTDRAGGKYEQYF. This sequence joins TRBV29-1 and TRBJ2-7; 9 bases agree with TRBD2. The germline V gene encodes CDR1 SQVTM and CDR2 ANQGSEA. The V gene end was trimmed by 8 bases and the J gene end by 4 bases; junction bases not matched to a gene: 27. The CDR3 extends over 19 amino acids.

V and J are TRBV5-1 and TRBJ1-1, with 7 bases matching TRBD1. The CDR3 has 16 residues. V was pared by 0 bases and J by 0 bases, with 5 bases of the junction left unmatched. CDR1 is SGHRS and CDR2 is YFSETQ in the germline V gene. The CDR3 sequence: CASSLGPGTVNTEAFF. The CDR3 nucleotides read TGCGCCAGCAGCTTGGGTCCTGGGACAGTGAACACTGAAGCTTTCTTT.

This clone was counted once. This chain uses TRBV5-4 with TRBJ1-4; TRBD1 matches at 9 bases. Unmatched junction bases numbered 7, after V lost 2 bases and J lost 5 bases. Germline CDR1 and CDR2: SGHNT and YYREEE (reference sequence). This CDR3 comprises 16 residues. CDR3 DNA sequence: TGTGCCAGCAGCTTACCGCCGGGACAGGGAAATGAAAAACTGTTTTTT. It specifies CASSLPPGQGNEKLFF. The whole variable domain, remainder taken from reference TRBV5-4 and TRBJ1-4, is ETGVTQSPTHLIKTRGQQVTLRCSSQSGHNTVSWYQQALGQGPQFIFQYYREEENGRGNFPPRFSGLQFPNYSSELNVNALELDDSALYLCASSLPPGQGNEKLFFGSGTQLSVL.

The chain combines TRBV7-9 with TRBJ1-2, with D perhaps TRBD1 (6 bases). The germline CDR1 and CDR2 sequences are SEHNR and FQNEAQ (reference sequence). The CDR3 sequence is 15 residues long. V was pared by 5 bases and J by 8 bases, with 21 bases between. CDR3 region: CASSPTQGRIDGYTF. CDR3 sequence (DNA): TGTGCCAGCAGCCCGACCCAGGGGCGGATTGACGGCTACACCTTC.